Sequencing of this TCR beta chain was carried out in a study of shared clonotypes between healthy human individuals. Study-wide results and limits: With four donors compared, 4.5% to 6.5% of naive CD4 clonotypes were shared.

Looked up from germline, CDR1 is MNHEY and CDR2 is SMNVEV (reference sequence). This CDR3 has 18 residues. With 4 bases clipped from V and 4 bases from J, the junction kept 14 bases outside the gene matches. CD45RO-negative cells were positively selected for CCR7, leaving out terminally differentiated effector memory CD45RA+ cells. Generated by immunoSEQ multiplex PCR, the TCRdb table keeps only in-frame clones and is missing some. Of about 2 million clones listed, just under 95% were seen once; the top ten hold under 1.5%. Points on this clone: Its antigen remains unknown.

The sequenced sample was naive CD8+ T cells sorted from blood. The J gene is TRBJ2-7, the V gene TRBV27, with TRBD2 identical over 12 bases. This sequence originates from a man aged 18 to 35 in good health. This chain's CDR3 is CASSSTQGLAGPTYEQYF. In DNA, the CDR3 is TGTGCCAGCAGTTCCACCCAGGGACTAGCGGGTCCGACGTACGAGCAGTACTTC.